This TCR beta chain derives from a study of blood T cell repertoires in COVID-19. Study at large: T cells, B-cell-depleted T cells, or PBMCs provided the cDNA or gDNA that served as material.

The table came from immunoSEQ multiplex PCR; TCRdb's copy has only in-frame clones and leaves some out. The sample contains approximately 140,000 clones, roughly 86% of which appear only once. Germline V gene sequence: CDR1 SGHRS, CDR2 YFSETQ. V dropped 4 bases and J dropped 4 bases, with 12 bases sitting between them. The CDR3 is made up of 15 amino acids. The sample comprised peripheral blood. The clonotype comes from a man between 45 and 60 years old with active or convalescent COVID-19. This sequence joins TRBV5-1 and TRBJ2-6, with D possibly being TRBD1 (5 bases). The CDR3 DNA follows: TGCGCCAGCAGCACGCAGGGTTCCGGGGCCAACGTCCTGACTTTC. Translated, it gives CASSTQGSGANVLTF.